This passage covers 28 T cell receptor beta chains from one sample sequenced in a study of blood T cell repertoires in COVID-19. Using immunoSEQ multiplex PCR, the repertoire was profiled, and TCRdb retains in-frame clones only, with some absent. The sample has approximately 65,000 clones; around 79% are singletons. Sequenced sample: peripheral blood. These receptors all stem from a man aged 55 to 69 with acute or convalescent COVID-19.

Of note for this clone: Sequence at one end of the junction differs from germline and may be a read error. V is TRBV5-6 and J is TRBJ1-2; maybe TRBD1 (6 bases). From germline, CDR1 is SGHDT and CDR2 YYEEEE. The CDR3 spans 11 residues. In DNA form, the CDR3 reads TGTGCCAGCAGCTACATCCGGGACACGATCTTC. Protein sequence: CASSYIRDTIF.

The chain has TRBV7-9 and TRBJ2-1; D is ambiguous. CDR3 length: 12 residues. Germline lookup yields CDR1 SEHNR and CDR2 FQNEAQ (reference sequence). The V end lost 5 bases, the J end lost 10 bases, and 12 bases lay between the germline ends. The CDR3: CASSRNQAEQFF. CDR3 DNA: TGTGCCAGCAGCCGAAATCAGGCGGAGCAGTTCTTC. The complete variable domain, with remaining parts taken from reference TRBV7-9 and TRBJ2-1, reads DTGVSQNPRHKITKRGQNVTFRCDPISEHNRLYWYRQTLGQGPEFLTYFQNEAQLEKSRLLSDRFSAERPKGSFSTLEIQRTEQGDSAMYLCASSRNQAEQFFGPGTRLTVL.

This clone has a handful of counts. The chain employs TRBV24-1 and TRBJ1-5; TRBD1 is a possible D gene (6 bases). The ends were cut back, 3 bases at V and 3 bases at J, with 14 bases in the middle. Germline CDR1 KGHDR, CDR2 SFDVKD. The CDR3 is 16 amino acids. CDR3 sequence: CATSDPGRGNNQPQHF. CDR3 bases: TGTGCCACCAGTGATCCAGGGAGGGGGAACAATCAGCCCCAGCATTTT.

The chain carries TRBV4-2 and TRBJ1-6; D is possibly TRBD1 (6 bases). Trimming left V 0 bases short and J 9 bases short, with 12 bases between. This CDR3 has 15 residues. Germline V gene lookup returns CDR1 LGHNA and CDR2 YNFKEQ. Here the CDR3 reads CASSQERAGVSPLHF. In nucleotides, the CDR3 is TGTGCCAGCAGCCAAGAACGGGCAGGGGTTTCACCCCTCCACTTT.

The V gene is TRBV3-1 (or the pseudogene TRBV3-2), the J gene TRBJ1-1; a weak D match, TRBD1 (6 bases). This CDR3 has 14 amino acids. The V gene lost 4 bases and the J gene lost 0 bases, with 9 bases spanning the gap. Germline V gene sequence: CDR1 LGHDT, CDR2 YNNKEL (reference sequence). Written as DNA, the CDR3 is TGTGCCAGCAGCCTCGACAGGTTGAACACTGAAGCTTTCTTT. Translation: CASSLDRLNTEAFF.

V usage is TRBV5-1 and J usage is TRBJ1-2; D possibly corresponds to TRBD1 (5 bases). CDR1 and CDR2 from the germline V gene are SGHRS and YFSETQ. With 4 bases removed from V and 2 bases from J, the gap between germline ends came to 12 bases. This CDR3 has 14 residues. The CDR3 coding sequence is TGCGCCAGCAGCCCGGGGGGGTCAAACTATGGCTACACCTTC. This encodes CASSPGGSNYGYTF. The full variable domain, its missing parts supplied by reference TRBV5-1 and TRBJ1-2, is KAGVTQTPRYLIKTRGQQVTLSCSPISGHRSVSWYQQTPGQGLQFLFEYFSETQRNKGNFPGRFSGRQFSNSRSEMNVSTLELGDSALYLCASSPGGSNYGYTFGSGTRLTVV.

The chain couples TRBV5-1 to TRBJ1-2, with 7 bases fitting TRBD1. V lost 2 bases to trimming and J lost 8 bases; unmatched junction nucleotides: 3. CDR3 length equals 12 residues. Germline V gene lookup returns CDR1 SGHRS and CDR2 YFSETQ. The CDR3 DNA is TGCGCCAGCAGCTTCGACAGGGACGGCTACACCTTC. This sequence encodes CASSFDRDGYTF.

This chain joins TRBV23-1 and TRBJ1-2; no definite D call. TRBV23-1 is annotated as an ORF whose role is uncertain. This CDR3 has 15 residues. V lost 0 bases, J lost 0 bases, and 8 bases lay in between. CDR3 protein: CASSQSETPNYGYTF. The CDR3 region has the DNA TGCGCCAGCAGTCAATCGGAGACTCCTAACTATGGCTACACCTTC.

The V and J genes are TRBV2 and TRBJ2-3, with a tentative D call TRBD2 (6 bases). Between the trimmed V and J ends, which lost 4 bases and 2 bases, there was a span of 13 bases. The CDR3 sequence is 15 residues long. The germline CDR1 and CDR2 sequences are SNHLY and FYNNEI. CDR3 protein: CASSGGEPLTDTQYF. The CDR3, as DNA: TGTGCCAGCAGTGGGGGGGAGCCCCTCACAGATACGCAGTATTTT.

V is TRBV10-1 and J is TRBJ2-5, with no clear D. With 0 bases removed from V and 5 bases from J, the gap between germline ends came to 10 bases. The V gene's germline CDR1 is WNHNN and CDR2 SYGVQD (reference sequence). This CDR3 contains 14 residues. CDR3 sequence reads: CASSESGARETQYF. The CDR3 region has the DNA TGCGCCAGCAGTGAGTCTGGAGCCCGGGAGACCCAGTACTTC.

The CDR3 loop reads CASTPGLGAHEQFF. The CDR3 DNA follows: TGTGCCAGCACGCCGGGACTAGGCGCCCATGAGCAGTTCTTC. This rearrangement joins TRBV6-6 to TRBJ2-1; 8 bases map to TRBD2. The CDR3 covers 14 residues. Germline loops: CDR1 MNHNY, CDR2 SVGAGI (reference sequence). The V segment lost 7 bases and the J segment 8 bases; nucleotides outside the gene matches: 10.

The V call is TRBV27, the J call TRBJ2-3; weak D call: TRBD2 (6 bases). V lost 6 bases and J lost 5, with 15 bases in between. Germline CDR1 MNHEY, CDR2 SMNVEV (reference sequence). CDR3 size: 14 residues. CDR3 protein: CASRLMTGGDTQYF. The CDR3 DNA follows: TGTGCCAGCAGACTCATGACCGGGGGAGATACGCAGTATTTT.

The rearrangement links TRBV4-3 to TRBJ1-3; D is uncertain. This CDR3 has 15 amino acids. V lost 4 bases, J lost 4 bases, and 14 bases lay in between. Germline-derived CDR1 and CDR2 are LGHNA and YSLEER. In DNA form, the CDR3 reads TGCGCCAGCAGCCCCTCGTCCCGAGCCGGAAACACCATATATTTT. Translated: CASSPSSRAGNTIYF.

This clone came up once. One end of the junction varies from germline; a read error may be responsible. This chain uses TRBV30 with TRBJ2-7, with 7 positions matching TRBD1. The germline CDR1 and CDR2 sequences are GTSNPN and SVGIG (reference sequence). The CDR3 length is 12 residues. CDR3 sequence reads: CAWTQSDRFVRF. For the CDR3, the DNA is TGTGCCTGGACCCAATCGGACAGGTTCGTCAGGTTC.

This chain connects TRBV30 to TRBJ2-7, with D perhaps TRBD2 (6 bases). V lost 3 bases and J 2 bases, leaving 14 bases between the germline ends. The CDR3 is 14 amino acids. From germline, CDR1 is GTSNPN and CDR2 SVGIG (reference sequence). This CDR3 is CAWRLGGGAYEQYF. CDR3 DNA: TGTGCCTGGAGACTCGGGGGTGGGGCCTACGAGCAGTACTTC.

This chain joins TRBV10-3 and TRBJ2-7, with a tentative D call TRBD2 (6 bases). This CDR3 is built from 13 residues. Germline CDR1 reads ENHRY; CDR2 reads SYGVKD. V dropped 11 bases and J dropped 0 bases, with 14 bases sitting between them. The CDR3 bases are TGTGCCGCGCGGGGCGGAGACTCCTACGAGCAGTACTTC. Translation gives CAARGGDSYEQYF.

The rearrangement uses TRBV19 and TRBJ2-1; a possible D gene is TRBD2 (6 bases). This CDR3 is built from 15 residues. Trimming took 5 bases from V and 5 from J, leaving 16 bases between them. CDR1 is LNHDA, CDR2 SQIVND, per germline (reference sequence). CDR3 sequence: CASSPHPGSNNEQFF. The CDR3 region has the DNA TGTGCCAGTAGTCCCCACCCCGGGAGCAACAATGAGCAGTTCTTC.

The gene calls are TRBV20-1 and TRBJ2-7; possible D gene TRBD2, 5 bases. V was shortened by 3 bases and J by 4 bases, with 13 bases between the two germline ends. From germline, CDR1 is DFQATT and CDR2 SNEGSKA (reference sequence). The CDR3 covers 13 residues. CDR3 in DNA: TGCAGTGCTAGTCGGCCTAGCTTTTACGAGCAGTACTTC. This sequence encodes CSASRPSFYEQYF.

About this clone: Compared with germline, one end of the junction differs, possibly owing to a read error. The CDR3 DNA follows: TGTGCCAGCAGCCAAGAAGGGAGCAGCGGGAGAGTCTCCTTT. As protein: CASSQEGSSGRVSF. V and J are TRBV3-1 (or the pseudogene TRBV3-2) and TRBJ2-3; 8 bases map to TRBD2. This CDR3 has 14 amino acids. Germline V gene sequence: CDR1 LGHDT, CDR2 YNNKEL (reference sequence).

This chain links TRBV5-6 with TRBJ2-4, with a weak D call TRBD1 (5 bases). Germline lookup yields CDR1 SGHDT and CDR2 YYEEEE. The CDR3 is made up of 14 amino acids. V lost 4 bases, J lost 6 bases, and 14 bases lay in between. CDR3 residues: CASSMDITSNIQYF. CDR3 nucleotides: TGTGCCAGCAGCATGGACATCACCTCAAACATTCAGTACTTC.

This sequence joins TRBV11-2 and TRBJ1-1; possible D gene TRBD1, 6 bases. The CDR3 is 14 residues long. The germline V and J ends were trimmed by 6 bases and 5 bases, with 16 bases remaining between them. The germline CDR1 and CDR2 sequences are SGHAT and FQNNGV. The CDR3 sequence is CASRRNRVGTEAFF. CDR3 sequence (DNA): TGTGCCAGCAGGAGAAACAGGGTAGGGACTGAAGCTTTCTTT.

V usage is TRBV5-5 and J usage is TRBJ2-3, with a tentative D call TRBD2 (6 bases). In germline, CDR1 is SGHKS, CDR2 YYEKEE (reference sequence). Trimming removed 0 bases from V and 0 bases from J, with 8 bases in between. The CDR3 is made up of 15 amino acids. As DNA, the CDR3 is TGTGCCAGCAGCTTGGCGGGAGCTAGCACAGATACGCAGTATTTT. It specifies CASSLAGASTDTQYF.

This chain uses TRBV13 with TRBJ1-2, with a possible D match to TRBD1 (6 bases). Germline assignment: CDR1 PRHDT and CDR2 FYEKMQ (reference sequence). The CDR3 spans 14 residues. Deletions cut 1 base from V and 1 base from J, with 7 bases between. The CDR3 protein is CASSLEGVNYGYTF. DNA of the CDR3: TGTGCCAGCAGCTTAGAGGGGGTTAACTATGGCTACACCTTC.

The rearrangement links TRBV2 to TRBJ1-5, with TRBD1 matching 8 bases. The CDR3 sequence is 17 residues long. Per the germline V gene, CDR1 is SNHLY and CDR2 is FYNNEI. V dropped 4 bases and J dropped 0; count of bases not matched to a gene: 8. Here the CDR3 reads CASSARTGTYSNQPQHF. CDR3 coding DNA: TGTGCCAGCAGTGCACGGACAGGGACGTATAGCAATCAGCCCCAGCATTTT.

Turning to this clone: The same CDR3 also results from other DNA sequences found in this sample. This rearrangement joins TRBV5-1 to TRBJ2-1; D unresolved. V shed 1 base and J shed 10 bases, with 18 bases lying between them. The germline CDR1 and CDR2 sequences are SGHRS and YFSETQ. This CDR3 spans 15 amino acids. CDR3 protein: CASSLMSMAAMEQFF. Written as DNA, the CDR3 is TGCGCCAGCAGCTTGATGTCTATGGCGGCGATGGAGCAGTTCTTC.

CDR3 loop: CASSPATNEKLFF. The CDR3 region has the DNA TGTGCCAGCAGTCCTGCAACTAATGAAAAACTGTTTTTT. J is TRBJ1-4 and V is TRBV12-3 or TRBV12-4; no firm D call. This CDR3 spans 13 amino acids. Trimming stripped 5 bases from V and 0 bases from J, with 4 bases between.

V and J are TRBV30 and TRBJ1-4, with 9 nucleotides matching TRBD1. J was trimmed by 10 bases and V by 3 bases; bases with no gene match: 12. The CDR3 extends over 15 amino acids. Germline CDR1 is GTSNPN and CDR2 is SVGIG (reference sequence). CDR3: CAWRNRGQGLGKLFF. In nucleotides, the CDR3 is TGTGCCTGGAGAAACCGGGGACAGGGTTTAGGAAAACTGTTTTTT.

The gene calls are TRBV10-1 and TRBJ2-7; 8 nucleotides agree with TRBD1. Germline CDR1 WNHNN, CDR2 SYGVQD (reference sequence). V lost 2 bases to trimming and J lost 0 bases; unmatched junction nucleotides: 3. This CDR3 region has 15 residues. In DNA, the CDR3 is TGCGCCAGCAGTGAGGGGACAGGTCCCTCCTACGAGCAGTACTTC. It specifies CASSEGTGPSYEQYF.